The rows below give T cell receptor beta chains drawn from one sample of a study of graft-versus-host responses after intestinal transplantation. Measured with immunoSEQ multiplex PCR; TCRdb has only the in-frame clones, and not every one. The table lists 75,000 to 100,000 clones, roughly 88% of them singletons, with roughly 1.4% in the top ten. Sequenced here: PBMCs, sampled 255 days after intestinal transplant. Receptor source: a human patient who received an intestinal transplant, so some T cells may come from the graft donor. Both conserved end residues are part of each CDR3. Fields, in order: clone size, J gene, V gene, D gene, CDR3 protein, CDR3 DNA. A D gene is named only where the DNA matches it firmly. Only part of the rows carry a size: once, few, many, or a class if the clone is expanded.

NA TRBJ1-4 TRBV7-9 TRBD1 CASRRPGQGAPTNEKLFF TGTGCCAGCAGGCGTCCGGGACAGGGGGCTCCCACTAATGAAAAACTGTTTTTT
NA TRBJ1-2 TRBV29-1 NA CSDTQGPNYGYTF TGCAGCGACACCCAGGGGCCTAACTATGGCTACACCTTC
NA TRBJ2-7 TRBV13 TRBD2 CASSLASGSYEQYF TGTGCCAGCAGCTTAGCTAGCGGGAGTTACGAGCAGTACTTC
NA TRBJ1-1 TRBV14 TRBD1 CASSQFTGGVWNTEAFF TGTGCCAGCAGCCAGTTTACAGGGGGCGTTTGGAACACTGAAGCTTTCTTT
once TRBJ1-2 TRBV5-1 TRBD1 CASSSGQGGYGYTF TGCGCCAGCAGCTCGGGACAGGGGGGATATGGCTACACCTTC
NA TRBJ1-1 TRBV15 NA CATSRGGDLNTEAFF TGTGCCACCAGCAGAGGGGGGGACTTGAACACTGAAGCTTTCTTT
NA TRBJ2-1 TRBV5-4 TRBD2 CASSVTSGVENEQFF TGTGCCAGCAGCGTGACTAGCGGGGTGGAAAATGAGCAGTTCTTC
NA TRBJ1-5 TRBV15 NA CATSPGGGHQPQHF TGTGCCACCAGCCCGGGGGGAGGGCATCAGCCCCAGCATTTT
NA TRBJ2-1 TRBV27 TRBD2 CASTRGGRYNEQFF TGTGCCAGCACCCGGGGGGGCCGTTACAATGAGCAGTTCTTC
NA TRBJ1-5 TRBV10-3 NA CAISEAGPPFNQPQHF TGTGCCATCAGTGAGGCCGGACCGCCATTTAATCAGCCCCAGCATTTT
NA TRBJ2-3 TRBV27 TRBD1 CASSPWTGGILGTDTQYF TGTGCCAGCAGTCCCTGGACAGGGGGCATTCTGGGAACAGATACGCAGTATTTT
NA TRBJ1-2 TRBV6-1 NA CASREGNGYTF TGTGCCAGCAGGGAGGGGAATGGCTACACCTTC
NA TRBJ2-7 TRBV4-1 TRBD1 CASSTTDRVSYEQYF TGCGCCAGCAGCACGACTGACAGGGTCTCCTACGAGCAGTACTTC
NA TRBJ2-3 TRBV19 NA CASSIGTDTQYF TGTGCCAGTAGTATTGGGACAGATACGCAGTATTTT
NA TRBJ2-7 TRBV20-1 NA CSASLPEQYF TGCAGTGCTAGTCTTCCCGAGCAGTACTTC
NA TRBJ1-1 TRBV11-2 TRBD1 CASSPRQGRTEAFF TGTGCCAGCAGCCCCCGACAGGGAAGGACTGAAGCTTTCTTT
NA TRBJ2-2 TRBV5-5 TRBD2 CASRPGVSGIGELFF TGTGCCAGCAGACCGGGGGTTAGCGGGATCGGGGAGCTGTTTTTT
NA TRBJ1-1 TRBV28 TRBD1 CASSLKPGQGGTEAFF TGTGCCAGCAGTTTGAAACCGGGACAGGGGGGCACTGAAGCTTTCTTT
NA TRBJ2-3 TRBV4-2 NA CASSQDGSTDTQYF TGTGCCAGCAGCCAAGACGGGAGCACAGATACGCAGTATTTT
NA TRBJ2-3 TRBV7-3 NA CASSLSSGTDTQYF TGTGCCAGCAGCCTTAGCTCTGGCACAGATACGCAGTATTTT
NA TRBJ2-3 TRBV9 NA CASSALGDTQYF TGTGCCAGCAGCGCCCTCGGAGATACGCAGTATTTT
NA TRBJ2-1 TRBV4-1 NA CASSQDLLVGPYNEQFF TGCGCCAGCAGCCAAGATCTCCTAGTGGGACCCTACAATGAGCAGTTCTTC
NA TRBJ1-1 TRBV2 NA CASGGQTAFF TGTGCCAGCGGTGGACAGACGGCTTTCTTT
NA TRBJ1-5 TRBV7-9 TRBD1 CASSPTGGGNQPQHF TGTGCCAGCAGCCCGACAGGGGGCGGCAATCAGCCCCAGCATTTT
NA TRBJ1-2 TRBV2 NA CASITYGYTF TGTGCCAGCATAACCTATGGCTACACCTTC
NA TRBJ1-2 TRBV29-1 TRBD1 CSVWDRGRAHGYTF TGCAGCGTTTGGGACAGGGGGCGGGCTCATGGCTACACCTTC
NA TRBJ2-3 TRBV5-1 NA CASAVGGATDTQYF TGCGCCAGCGCGGTGGGGGGGGCCACAGATACGCAGTATTTT
NA TRBJ2-4 TRBV6-5 NA CASSSRGTAAKNIQYF TGTGCCAGCAGTTCACGAGGGACGGCCGCCAAAAACATTCAGTACTTC
NA TRBJ1-6 TRBV5-4 NA CASSLQNSPLHF TGTGCCAGCAGCTTGCAGAATTCACCCCTCCACTTT
NA TRBJ2-7 TRBV28 NA CASSLLAGSGSYEQYF TGTGCCAGCAGTTTATTAGCTGGGTCGGGCTCTTACGAGCAGTACTTC
NA TRBJ1-2 TRBV5-6 NA CASSPKGLGSNYGYTF TGTGCCAGCAGCCCTAAAGGGCTGGGGTCTAACTATGGCTACACCTTC
NA TRBJ2-3 TRBV9 TRBD2 CASSARLAGGPSTDTQYF TGTGCCAGCAGCGCCAGACTAGCGGGGGGGCCTAGCACAGATACGCAGTATTTT
once TRBJ2-2 TRBV7-2 TRBD1 CASSFGQGAGGELFF TGTGCCAGCAGCTTTGGACAGGGGGCGGGCGGGGAGCTGTTTTTT
NA TRBJ1-2 TRBV2 NA CASSDGGESNYGYTF TGTGCCAGCAGCGATGGGGGGGAGTCGAACTATGGCTACACCTTC
once TRBJ2-2 TRBV5-4 TRBD2 CASSLLGGSTGELFF TGTGCCAGCAGCCTGTTGGGGGGGAGCACCGGGGAGCTGTTTTTT
NA TRBJ1-5 TRBV28 NA CASSFGPYRDQPQHF TGTGCCAGCAGTTTTGGACCGTATCGGGATCAGCCCCAGCATTTT